Shown below are 3 T cell receptor beta chains from a single sample sequenced in a study of T cells in tuberculosis. TCRdb keeps only in-frame clones here, not all; method: immunoSEQ multiplex PCR. The sample lists around 60,000 clones, about 86% seen once, with more than 10% in the top ten. Cells were sorted from thawed PBMC rested overnight and stained with GMM-loaded CD1B tetramer, viability dye and anti-CD3. The lipid loaded on the CD1B tetramers was C32 glucose monomycolate from Rhodococcus equi. The material sequenced was CD1b-GMM tetramer-negative cells sorted from PBMCs. Source of these receptors: an adult woman with latent tuberculosis.

The chain carries TRBV9 and TRBJ2-1; TRBD1 agrees at 8 bases. The CDR3 has 17 amino acids. Looked up from germline, CDR1 is SGDLS and CDR2 is YYNGEE. The J segment lost 2 bases and the V segment lost 3 bases, leaving 10 bases of the junction unmatched. CDR3 nucleotides: TGTGCCAGCAGCGGACAAGGCGGACAGGGCCCCTACAATGAGCAGTTCTTC. Protein product: CASSGQGGQGPYNEQFF. The whole variable domain, filled in from reference TRBV9 and TRBJ2-1, reads DSGVTQTPKHLITATGQRVTLRCSPRSGDLSVYWYQQSLDQGLQFLIQYYNGEERAKGNILERFSAQQFPDLHSELNLSSLELGDSALYFCASSGQGGQGPYNEQFFGPGTRLTVL.

V usage is TRBV4-3 and J usage is TRBJ2-2; TRBD1 matches 8 bases. The CDR3 has 14 amino acids. The V gene end was trimmed by 0 bases and the J gene end by 8 bases; junction bases not matched to a gene: 2. Germline CDR1 is LGHNA and CDR2 is YSLEER. CDR3 loop: CASSQDRGRGELFF. The CDR3 coding sequence is TGCGCCAGCAGCCAAGACAGGGGGCGTGGGGAGCTGTTTTTT.

The chain employs TRBV19 and TRBJ2-2, with a tentative D call TRBD1 (5 bases). This CDR3 has 13 residues. With 5 bases removed from V and 5 bases from J, the gap between germline ends came to 9 bases. CDR1 and CDR2 (germline): LNHDA, SQIVND (reference sequence). As DNA, the CDR3 is TGTGCCAGTAGTTATCAGGGTACCGGGGAGCTGTTTTTT. This encodes CASSYQGTGELFF.